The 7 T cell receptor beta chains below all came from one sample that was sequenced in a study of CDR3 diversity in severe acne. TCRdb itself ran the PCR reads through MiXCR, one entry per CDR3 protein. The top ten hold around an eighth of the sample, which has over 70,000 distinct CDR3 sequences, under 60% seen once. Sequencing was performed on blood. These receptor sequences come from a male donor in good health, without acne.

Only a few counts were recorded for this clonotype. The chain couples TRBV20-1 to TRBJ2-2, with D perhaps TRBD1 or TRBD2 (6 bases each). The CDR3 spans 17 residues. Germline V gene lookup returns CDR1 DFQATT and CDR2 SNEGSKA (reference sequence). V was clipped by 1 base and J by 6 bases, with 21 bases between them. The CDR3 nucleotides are TGCAGTGCTAGAGGGGGATACCGGGCAGGGGAGGCCGGGGAGCTGTTTTTT. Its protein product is CSARGGYRAGEAGELFF.

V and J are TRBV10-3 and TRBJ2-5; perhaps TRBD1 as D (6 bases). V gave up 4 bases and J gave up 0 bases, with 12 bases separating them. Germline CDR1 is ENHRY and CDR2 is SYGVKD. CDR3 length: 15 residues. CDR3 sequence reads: CAISGAGDYQETQYF. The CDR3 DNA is TGTGCCATCAGTGGGGCAGGGGATTACCAAGAGACCCAGTACTTC.

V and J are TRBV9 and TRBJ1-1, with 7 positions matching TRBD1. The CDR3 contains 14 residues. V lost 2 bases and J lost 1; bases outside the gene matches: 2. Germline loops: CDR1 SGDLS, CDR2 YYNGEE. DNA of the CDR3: TGTGCCAGCAGCGTTACAGGGGAGAACACTGAAGCTTTCTTT. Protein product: CASSVTGENTEAFF.

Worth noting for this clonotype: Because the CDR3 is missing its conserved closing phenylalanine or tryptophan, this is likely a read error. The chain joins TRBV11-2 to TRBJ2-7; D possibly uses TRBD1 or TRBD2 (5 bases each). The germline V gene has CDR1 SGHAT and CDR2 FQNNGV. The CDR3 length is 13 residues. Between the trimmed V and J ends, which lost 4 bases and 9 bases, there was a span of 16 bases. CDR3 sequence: CASSSGTISGQYI. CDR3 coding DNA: TGTGCCAGCAGCTCCGGGACCATCTCCGGGCAGTACATC.

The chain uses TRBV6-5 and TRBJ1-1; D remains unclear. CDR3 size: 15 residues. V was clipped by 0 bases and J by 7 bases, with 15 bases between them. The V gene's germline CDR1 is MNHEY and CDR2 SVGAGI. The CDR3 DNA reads TGTGCCAGCAGTTACTCAGCCCTGGGGAGCCATGAAGCTTTCTTT. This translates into CASSYSALGSHEAFF.

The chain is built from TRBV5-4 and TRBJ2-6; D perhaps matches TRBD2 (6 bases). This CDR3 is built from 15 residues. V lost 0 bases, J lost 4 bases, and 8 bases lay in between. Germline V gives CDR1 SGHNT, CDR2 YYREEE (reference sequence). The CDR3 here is CASSLDAGGANVLTF. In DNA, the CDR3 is TGTGCCAGCAGCTTGGATGCGGGAGGGGCCAACGTCCTGACTTTC.

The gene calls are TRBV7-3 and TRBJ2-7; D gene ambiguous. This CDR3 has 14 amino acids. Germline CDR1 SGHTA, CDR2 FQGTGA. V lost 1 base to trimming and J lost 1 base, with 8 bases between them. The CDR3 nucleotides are TGTGCCAGCAGCTTAAGGCCAGATTCCTACGAGCAGTACTTC. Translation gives CASSLRPDSYEQYF. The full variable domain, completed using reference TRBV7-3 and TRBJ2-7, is GAGVSQTPSNKVTEKGKYVELRCDPISGHTALYWYRQSLGQGPEFLIYFQGTGAADDSGLPNDRFFAVRPEGSVSTLKIQRTERGDSAVYLCASSLRPDSYEQYFGPGTRLTVT.